This T cell receptor (beta chain) appears in the sequencing data of a study of blood T cell repertoires in COVID-19 (dated by TCRdb to the early 2020s). With regard to the full study: The collaborator samples originated in the United States, Italy and Spain and spanned the acute and convalescent phases of COVID-19. The material from the prospective study consisted of cDNA or gDNA derived from T cells, B-cell-depleted T cells, or PBMCs. The dataset comprised deeply sampled blood TCRbeta repertoires from subjects exposed to, actively infected with, or recovered from COVID-19. The repertoires were released in a freely available public database meant as a resource for research on the immune response to SARS-CoV-2. Samples came from the ongoing ImmuneRACE study (first 160 participants) plus 1,254 subjects from 6 global collaborators. Sample metadata almost always included a de-identified subject ID, COVID-19 status, age in years and sex. HLA class I and class II types, where available, came from metadata supplied by the sample provider rather than from assay-based typing.

Points the paper makes about the study in general: Clinical and demographic metadata were provided uncurated, with the amount varying by source and participant.

For this clone: Its binding antigen is unknown. No qualities accompany the bases; no much larger clone lies one base away.

TCRbeta CDR3 regions were amplified from genomic DNA by means of the immunoSEQ Assay, a bias-controlled multiplex PCR. On the authors' methods: Within the assay, amplification of reference gene primers was used to estimate how many nucleated cells each sample contained. To quantify the absolute abundance of each unique TCRbeta CDR3 rearrangement, sequence reads were collapsed and filtered. For each sample, productive Simpson clonality was calculated as the square root of Simpson's diversity index across productive rearrangements. The table was pulled from immuneACCESS by TCRdb, which kept in-frame rearrangements only. Such tables lose some clones; where checked, under half of the loss comes from unresolved V genes, and the rest has no known cause. That table supplies the V and J calls and clone size; D and trimming were determined from the DNA. The sample has around 270,000 clones on record, 84% of them singletons. The ten biggest clones cover 4.2% of the sample.

The collaborating institutions used their own protocols to collect whole blood in K2EDTA tubes. For TCRbeta analysis, collaborators shipped samples in one of three forms: frozen whole blood, isolated PBMCs, or DNA extracted from either of those sample types. Taken from the germline V gene (reference sequence), the CDR1 and CDR2 loops are SGHAT and FQDESV. Trimming takes 0 bases off V and 1 base off J; junction bases not matched to a gene: 5. The CDR3 runs 17 amino acids, cysteine and phenylalanine included. Of the read, only the CDR3 DNA is kept; its 51 bases are in frame from base 1. The TCR was taken from a man in his 60s with acute or convalescent COVID-19. Sequencing used peripheral blood. Recombination joined TRBV11-1 with TRBJ2-7, and TRBD2 matches 11 of the central bases. The CDR3 amino acid sequence is: CASSLAGGTSGSYEQYF. The nucleotide sequence is given as TGTGCCAGCAGCTTAGCTGGAGGGACTAGCGGATCCTACGAGCAGTACTTC.